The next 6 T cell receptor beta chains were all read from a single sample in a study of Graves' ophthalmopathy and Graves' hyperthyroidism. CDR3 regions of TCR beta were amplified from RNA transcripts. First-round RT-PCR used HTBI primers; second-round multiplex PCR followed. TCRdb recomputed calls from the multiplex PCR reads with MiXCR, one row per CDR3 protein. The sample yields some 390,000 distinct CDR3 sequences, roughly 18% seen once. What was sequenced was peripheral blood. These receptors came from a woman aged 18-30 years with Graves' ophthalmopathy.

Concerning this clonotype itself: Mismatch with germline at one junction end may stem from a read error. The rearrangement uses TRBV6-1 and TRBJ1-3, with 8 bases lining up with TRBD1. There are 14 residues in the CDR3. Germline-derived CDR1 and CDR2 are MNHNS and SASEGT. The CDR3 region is CASSIDRGRNTIYF. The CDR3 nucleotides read TGTGCCAGCAGCATTGACAGGGGCCGAAACACCATATACTTT.

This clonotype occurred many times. CDR3: CAWGRNLRTGELFF. CDR3 nucleotides: TGTGCCTGGGGTAGGAACCTTCGAACCGGGGAGCTGTTTTTT. The chain carries TRBV30 and TRBJ2-2; the D is unclear. Germline assignment: CDR1 GTSNPN and CDR2 SVGIG (reference sequence). Between the trimmed V and J ends, which lost 5 bases and 5 bases, there was a span of 15 bases. This CDR3 comprises 14 residues. Based on the CDR3 plus reference TRBV30 and TRBJ2-2, the full variable domain is SQTIHQWPATLVQPVGSPLSLECTVEGTSNPNLYWYRQAAGRGLQLLFYSVGIGQISSEVPQNLSASRPQDRQFILSSKKLLLSDSGFYLCAWGRNLRTGELFFGEGSRLTVL.

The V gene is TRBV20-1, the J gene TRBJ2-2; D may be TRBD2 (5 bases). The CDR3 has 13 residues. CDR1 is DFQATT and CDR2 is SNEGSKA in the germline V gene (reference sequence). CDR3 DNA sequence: TGCAGCCAGCGGAGACATTCCACCGGGGAGCTGTTTTTT. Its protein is CSQRRHSTGELFF.

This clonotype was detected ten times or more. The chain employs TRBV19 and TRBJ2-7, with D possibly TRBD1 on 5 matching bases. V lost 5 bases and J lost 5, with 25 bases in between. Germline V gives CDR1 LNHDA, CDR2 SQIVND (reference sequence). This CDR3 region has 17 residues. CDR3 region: CASSGIPGNSFRHEQYF. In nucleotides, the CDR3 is TGTGCCAGTAGTGGGATACCAGGGAACAGTTTTCGCCACGAGCAGTACTTC. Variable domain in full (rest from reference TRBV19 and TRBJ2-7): DGGITQSPKYLFRKEGQNVTLSCEQNLNHDAMYWYRQDPGQGLRLIYYSQIVNDFQKGDIAEGYSVSREKKESFPLTVTSAQKNPTAFYLCASSGIPGNSFRHEQYFGPGTRLTVT.

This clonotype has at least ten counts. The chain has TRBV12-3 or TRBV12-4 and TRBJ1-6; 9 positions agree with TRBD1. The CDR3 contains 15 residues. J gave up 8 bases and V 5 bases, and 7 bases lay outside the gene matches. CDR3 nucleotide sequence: TGTGCCAGCAGTCAACAGGGGGCCGGGGATTCACCCCTCCACTTT. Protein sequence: CASSQQGAGDSPLHF.

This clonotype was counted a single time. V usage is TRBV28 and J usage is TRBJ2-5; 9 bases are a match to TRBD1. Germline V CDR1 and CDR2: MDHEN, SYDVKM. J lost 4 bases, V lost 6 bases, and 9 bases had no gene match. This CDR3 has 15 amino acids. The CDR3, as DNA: TGTGCCAGCAGGCGCGGACAGGGGCGGGTAGAGACCCAGTACTTC. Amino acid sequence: CASRRGQGRVETQYF.